These 20 T cell receptor beta chains were sequenced from one sample in a study of CD8+ T cells in alopecia areata (dated by TCRdb to 2016 to 2018). The library was prepared using the immunoSEQ multiplex PCR assay. To provide template for TCR sequencing, every sample had RNA extracted and reverse transcribed into cDNA. Sourced from immuneACCESS, this table was stored by TCRdb with only in-frame sequences that have V and J called. A share of the clones is absent; for the studies checked, an unresolved V gene accounts for under half, and the remainder has no known explanation. This sample holds about 210,000 clones; 40% to 55% were observed only once. Jointly, the top ten make up roughly 2.8% of the sample. The sample's treatment or condition label is to be understood as: oral pan-JAK inhibitor, 5-10 mg twice daily. Sequenced here: CD4+ T cells sorted from blood, sampled at approximately week 37, from a patient treated with tofacitinib. All receptors come from a human donor with alopecia areata.

This clone was found once. This rearrangement joins TRBV4-1 to TRBJ2-1; possible D gene TRBD1, 6 bases. Germline lookup yields CDR1 MGHRA and CDR2 YSYEKL. This CDR3 region has 15 residues. V shed 1 base and J shed 1 base, with 8 bases lying between them. In DNA, the CDR3 is TGCGCCAGCAGCCAAGGCCAGGGGTCCTACAATGAGCAGTTCTTC. As protein: CASSQGQGSYNEQFF.

The genes are TRBV19 and TRBJ2-5; 9 nucleotides align to TRBD1. J lost 7 bases, V lost 6 bases, and 9 bases had no gene match. The CDR3 extends over 14 amino acids. Germline V gene lookup returns CDR1 LNHDA and CDR2 SQIVND (reference sequence). The CDR3 reads CASRSGDRAGTQYF. The DNA for the CDR3 is TGTGCCAGTAGGAGTGGGGACAGGGCAGGGACCCAGTACTTC.

This chain links TRBV30 with TRBJ2-5, with D possibly being TRBD1 (5 bases). This CDR3 region has 13 residues. V was clipped by 5 bases and J by 2 bases, with 12 bases between them. Germline V lookup: CDR1 GTSNPN, CDR2 SVGIG (reference sequence). CDR3 bases: TGTGCCTGGGCTTGGGGCACGCAAGAGACCCAGTACTTC. This sequence encodes CAWAWGTQETQYF.

V is TRBV30 and J is TRBJ2-4; possibly TRBD1 for D (5 bases). CDR3 length: 14 residues. V lost 0 bases and J lost 1, with 7 bases in between. Germline CDR1 and CDR2: GTSNPN and SVGIG (reference sequence). CDR3 in DNA: TGTGCCTGGAGTGTTGCAGGGGCCAAAAACATTCAGTACTTC. It translates to CAWSVAGAKNIQYF.

This chain uses TRBV18 with TRBJ1-1, with D tentatively TRBD1 (5 bases). The germline V and J ends were trimmed by 1 base and 0 bases, with 9 bases remaining between them. The CDR3 is 15 residues long. CDR1 is KGHSH and CDR2 is LQKENI in the germline V gene. The CDR3, as DNA: TGTGCCAGCTCACCACAGGGGCACCTGAACACTGAAGCTTTCTTT. Its protein is CASSPQGHLNTEAFF.

V and J are TRBV27 and TRBJ1-1; a possible D gene is TRBD1 (5 bases). Germline values: CDR1 MNHEY, CDR2 SMNVEV (reference sequence). The CDR3 consists of 14 residues. Trimming removed 2 bases from V and 1 base from J, with 8 bases in between. CDR3 nucleotide sequence: TGTGCCAGCAGTTTAGGGACGAGGAACACTGAAGCTTTCTTT. It translates to CASSLGTRNTEAFF.

This clone was seen only a few times. The genes are TRBV5-1 and TRBJ2-1; D remains ambiguous. This CDR3 contains 12 residues. In germline, CDR1 is SGHRS, CDR2 YFSETQ. Trimming removed 4 bases at V and 8 bases at J, with 10 bases between. DNA of the CDR3: TGCGCCAGCAGCGGGCTTTTAGATGAGCAGTTCTTC. It encodes CASSGLLDEQFF.

The chain has TRBV9 and TRBJ2-1; 14 bases are a match to TRBD2. The V gene end was trimmed by 6 bases and the J gene end by 3 bases; junction bases not matched to a gene: 11. CDR1 and CDR2 from the germline V gene are SGDLS and YYNGEE. This CDR3 contains 18 residues. The CDR3 protein is CASTPEGLAGVRYNEQFF. For the CDR3, the DNA is TGTGCCAGCACCCCGGAGGGACTAGCGGGAGTGCGCTACAATGAGCAGTTCTTC.

This clone was seen a few times. V is TRBV5-1 and J is TRBJ2-5; D gene uncertain. The CDR3 length is 15 residues. The ends were cut back, 5 bases at V and 5 bases at J, with 19 bases in the middle. The germline V gene has CDR1 SGHRS and CDR2 YFSETQ. CDR3 residues: CASSSGKAGLETQYF. The CDR3 DNA sequence: TGCGCCAGCAGTTCCGGTAAGGCTGGCCTCGAGACCCAGTACTTC.

This clone has more than one count but fewer than ten. The chain is built from TRBV10-3 and TRBJ1-1, with 8 positions matching TRBD1. V lost 10 bases and J lost 4; bases outside the gene matches: 8. Germline-derived CDR1 and CDR2 are ENHRY and SYGVKD. The CDR3 is 13 amino acids. The CDR3 is CATGQGVSTEAFF. The CDR3, as DNA: TGTGCCACAGGACAGGGTGTTAGCACTGAAGCTTTCTTT.

CDR3 amino acids: CASSLPGLIGETQYF. The CDR3 nucleotides are TGTGCCAGCAGCTTACCGGGGCTTATTGGGGAGACCCAGTACTTC. This sequence joins TRBV7-9 and TRBJ2-5; D possibly matches TRBD1 or TRBD2 (5 bases each). The germline CDR1 and CDR2 sequences are SEHNR and FQNEAQ (reference sequence). The CDR3 consists of 15 residues. V was trimmed by 2 bases and J by 5 bases, leaving 15 bases between them.

This clone was found a few times. The chain couples TRBV29-1 to TRBJ2-5, with D hard to call. Trimming pared 2 bases from V and 3 bases from J, leaving 10 bases between. This CDR3 is 13 amino acids long. Per the germline V gene, CDR1 is SQVTM and CDR2 is ANQGSEA. In nucleotides, the CDR3 is TGCAGCGTTGAATCTCCCAGAGAAGAGACCCAGTACTTC. Amino acid sequence: CSVESPREETQYF.

This clone has a handful of counts. The V call is TRBV4-2, the J call TRBJ2-5; perhaps TRBD2 as D (6 bases). The CDR3 extends over 16 amino acids. Germline CDR1 is LGHNA and CDR2 is YNFKEQ. The V gene lost 2 bases and the J gene lost 2 bases, with 15 bases spanning the gap. The CDR3 is CASSQYFAGLQETQYF. In nucleotides, the CDR3 is TGTGCCAGCAGCCAATACTTTGCGGGGCTACAAGAGACCCAGTACTTC.

V usage is TRBV30 and J usage is TRBJ2-1; D perhaps matches TRBD2 (6 bases). With 4 bases removed from V and 8 bases from J, the gap between germline ends came to 18 bases. Germline CDR1 GTSNPN, CDR2 SVGIG (reference sequence). The CDR3 length is 14 residues. The CDR3 region is CAWNTRGRRDEQFF. In DNA, the CDR3 is TGTGCCTGGAACACTCGGGGCAGGAGGGATGAGCAGTTCTTC.

The CDR3 protein is CASSLVPQGANNEQFF. CDR3 bases: TGCGCCAGCAGCTTGGTCCCACAGGGGGCGAACAATGAGCAGTTCTTC. The chain uses TRBV5-1 and TRBJ2-1; 9 bases map to TRBD1. The trim removed 0 bases at V and 5 bases at J, leaving 6 bases unmatched. Germline-derived CDR1 and CDR2 are SGHRS and YFSETQ. The CDR3 length is 16 residues.

This clone was found many times. J is TRBJ2-3 and V is TRBV7-2, with unresolved D. The CDR3 has 14 amino acids. V lost 4 bases and J 3 bases, leaving 11 bases between the germline ends. From germline, CDR1 is SGHTA and CDR2 FQGNSA. The CDR3 nucleotides read TGTGCCAGCAGCTCTGGCAGGACGACAGATACGCAGTATTTT. Translated, it gives CASSSGRTTDTQYF.

This chain links TRBV4-1 with TRBJ2-3; unclear D gene. The V gene lost 1 base and the J gene lost 7 bases, with 6 bases spanning the gap. This CDR3 has 12 amino acids. CDR1 and CDR2 (germline): MGHRA, YSYEKL. CDR3 sequence reads: CASSQVSNTQYF. CDR3 sequence (DNA): TGCGCCAGCAGCCAAGTGTCAAATACGCAGTATTTT.

V and J are TRBV9 and TRBJ2-1; 9 nucleotides align to TRBD2. Germline V lookup: CDR1 SGDLS, CDR2 YYNGEE. The length of the CDR3 is 16 residues. Trimming at V came to 0 bases and at J to 4 bases, leaving 5 bases not matched to a gene. As DNA, the CDR3 is TGTGCCAGCAGCGTAGTACTGGCGGGAGGGTACAATGAGCAGTTCTTC. Amino acid sequence: CASSVVLAGGYNEQFF.

This sequence joins TRBV29-1 and TRBJ2-7; the match to TRBD2 covers 14 bases. Germline trimming cut 6 bases from V and 5 bases from J; bases unmatched to any gene: 9. CDR3 size: 15 residues. Looked up from germline, CDR1 is SQVTM and CDR2 is ANQGSEA. As DNA, the CDR3 is TGCAGCGTCAGACTAGCGGGAGGGCTTCGGAACGAGCAGTACTTC. As protein: CSVRLAGGLRNEQYF.

The V and J genes are TRBV30 and TRBJ1-1, with D unresolved. Trimming shortened V by 4 bases and J by 6 bases, and 12 bases separated the two germline ends. The germline V gene has CDR1 GTSNPN and CDR2 SVGIG (reference sequence). The CDR3 is 12 amino acids. Here the CDR3 reads CAWIGPTSEAFF. The CDR3 bases are TGTGCCTGGATAGGCCCGACCTCTGAAGCTTTCTTT.